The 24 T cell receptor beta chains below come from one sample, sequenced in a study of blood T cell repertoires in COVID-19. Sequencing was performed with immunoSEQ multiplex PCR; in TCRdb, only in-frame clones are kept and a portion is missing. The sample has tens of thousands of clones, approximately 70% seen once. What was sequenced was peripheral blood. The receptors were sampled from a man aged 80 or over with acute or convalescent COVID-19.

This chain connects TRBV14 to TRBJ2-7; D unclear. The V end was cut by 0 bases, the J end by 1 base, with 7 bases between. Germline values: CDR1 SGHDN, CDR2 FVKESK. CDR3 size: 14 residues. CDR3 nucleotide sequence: TGTGCCAGCAGCCAAGAACTGCGGTCCTACGAGCAGTACTTC. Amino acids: CASSQELRSYEQYF.

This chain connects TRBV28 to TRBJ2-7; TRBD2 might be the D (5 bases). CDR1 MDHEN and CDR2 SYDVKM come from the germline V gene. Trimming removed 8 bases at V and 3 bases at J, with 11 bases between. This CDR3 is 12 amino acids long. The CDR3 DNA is TGTGCCAGCGGAGGTGATGGCTACGAGCAGTACTTC. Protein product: CASGGDGYEQYF.

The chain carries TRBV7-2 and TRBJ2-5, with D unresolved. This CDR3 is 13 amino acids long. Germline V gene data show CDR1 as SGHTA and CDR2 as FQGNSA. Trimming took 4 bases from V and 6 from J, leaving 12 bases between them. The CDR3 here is CASSSRHQQTQYF. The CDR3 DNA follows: TGTGCCAGCAGCTCCCGACATCAACAGACCCAGTACTTC.

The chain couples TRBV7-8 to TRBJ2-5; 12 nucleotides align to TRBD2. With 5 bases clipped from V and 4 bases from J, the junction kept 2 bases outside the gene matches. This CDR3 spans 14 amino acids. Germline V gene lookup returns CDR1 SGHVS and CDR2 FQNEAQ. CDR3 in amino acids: CASSLGLAGETQYF. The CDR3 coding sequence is TGTGCCAGCAGCCTGGGACTAGCGGGAGAGACCCAGTACTTC.

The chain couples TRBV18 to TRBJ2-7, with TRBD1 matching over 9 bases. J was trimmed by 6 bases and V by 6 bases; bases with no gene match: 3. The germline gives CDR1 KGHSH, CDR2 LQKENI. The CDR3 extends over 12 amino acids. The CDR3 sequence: CASSQQGAEQYF. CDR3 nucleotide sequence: TGTGCCAGCTCGCAACAGGGGGCCGAGCAGTACTTC.

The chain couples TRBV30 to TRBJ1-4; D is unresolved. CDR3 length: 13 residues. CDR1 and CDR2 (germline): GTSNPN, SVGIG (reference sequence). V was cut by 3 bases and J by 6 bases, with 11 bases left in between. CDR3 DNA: TGTGCCTGGAGATCCGAGAGGGATGAAAAACTGTTTTTT. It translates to CAWRSERDEKLFF.

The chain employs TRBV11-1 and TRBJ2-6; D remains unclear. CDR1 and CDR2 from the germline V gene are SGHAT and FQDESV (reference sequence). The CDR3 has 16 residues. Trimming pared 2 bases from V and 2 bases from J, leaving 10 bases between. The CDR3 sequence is CASSLNRSPGANVLTF. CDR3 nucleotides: TGTGCCAGCAGCTTAAACAGATCCCCTGGGGCCAACGTCCTGACTTTC.

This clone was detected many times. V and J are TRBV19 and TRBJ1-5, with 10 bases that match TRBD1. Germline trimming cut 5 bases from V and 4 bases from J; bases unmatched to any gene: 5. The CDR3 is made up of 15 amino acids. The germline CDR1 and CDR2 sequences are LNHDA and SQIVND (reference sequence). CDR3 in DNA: TGTGCCAGTAGTCCTGGACAGGGGGTAAATCAGCCCCAGCATTTT. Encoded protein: CASSPGQGVNQPQHF.

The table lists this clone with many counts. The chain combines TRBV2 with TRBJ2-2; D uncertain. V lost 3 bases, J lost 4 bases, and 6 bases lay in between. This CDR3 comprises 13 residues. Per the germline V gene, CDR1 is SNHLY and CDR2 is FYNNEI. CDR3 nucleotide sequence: TGTGCCAGCAGTGAGGAGCGCACCGGGGAGCTGTTTTTT. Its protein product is CASSEERTGELFF.

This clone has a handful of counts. CDR3 loop: CASSRQGSGSNQPQHF. The CDR3 DNA reads TGTGCCAGTAGTCGACAGGGATCCGGTAGCAATCAGCCCCAGCATTTT. The chain joins TRBV19 to TRBJ1-5; 7 bases agree with TRBD1. The CDR3 has 16 amino acids. Germline CDR1 and CDR2: LNHDA and SQIVND (reference sequence). With 5 bases clipped from V and 0 bases from J, the junction kept 7 bases outside the gene matches.

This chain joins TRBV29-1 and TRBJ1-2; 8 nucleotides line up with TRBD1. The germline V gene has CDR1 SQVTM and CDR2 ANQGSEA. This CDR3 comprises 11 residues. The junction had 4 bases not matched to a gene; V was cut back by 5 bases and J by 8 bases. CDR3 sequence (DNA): TGCAGCGTTCGACAGGGGCAAGGCTACACCTTC. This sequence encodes CSVRQGQGYTF.

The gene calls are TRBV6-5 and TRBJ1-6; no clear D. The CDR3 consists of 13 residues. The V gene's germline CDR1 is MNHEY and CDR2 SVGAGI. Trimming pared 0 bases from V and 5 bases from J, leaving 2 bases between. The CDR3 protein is CASSYSNNSPLHF. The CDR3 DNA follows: TGTGCCAGCAGTTACTCTAATAATTCACCCCTCCACTTT.

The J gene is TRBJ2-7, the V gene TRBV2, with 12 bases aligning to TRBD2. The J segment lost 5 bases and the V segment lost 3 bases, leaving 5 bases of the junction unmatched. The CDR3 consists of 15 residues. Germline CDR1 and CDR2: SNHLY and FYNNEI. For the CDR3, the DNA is TGTGCCAGCAGTGATCTAGCGGGAGGGCCCAACGAGCAGTACTTC. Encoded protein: CASSDLAGGPNEQYF.

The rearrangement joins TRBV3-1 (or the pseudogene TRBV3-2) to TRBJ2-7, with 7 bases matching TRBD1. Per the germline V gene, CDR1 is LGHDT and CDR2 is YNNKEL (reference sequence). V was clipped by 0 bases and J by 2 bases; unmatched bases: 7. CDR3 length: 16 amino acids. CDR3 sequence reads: CASSQELQGPPYEQYF. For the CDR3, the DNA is TGTGCCAGCAGCCAAGAGCTACAGGGGCCTCCCTACGAGCAGTACTTC.

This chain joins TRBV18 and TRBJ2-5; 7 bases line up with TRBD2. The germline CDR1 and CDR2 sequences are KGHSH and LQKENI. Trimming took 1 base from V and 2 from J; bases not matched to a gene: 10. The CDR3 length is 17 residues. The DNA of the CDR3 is TGTGCCAGCTCACCACGTCCAACTAAAGCGGGGCAAGAGACCCAGTACTTC. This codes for CASSPRPTKAGQETQYF.

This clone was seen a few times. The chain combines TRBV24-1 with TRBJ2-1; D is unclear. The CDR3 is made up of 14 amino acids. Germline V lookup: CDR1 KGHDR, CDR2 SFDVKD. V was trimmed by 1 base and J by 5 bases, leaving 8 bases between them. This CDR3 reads CATSDFYSNNEQFF. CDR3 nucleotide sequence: TGTGCCACCAGTGATTTTTACAGTAACAATGAGCAGTTCTTC.

In DNA, the CDR3 is TGTGCCAGTAGTATTTCCGGGACATGGGACACTGAAGCTTTCTTT. This encodes CASSISGTWDTEAFF. This chain connects TRBV19 to TRBJ1-1; a weak D match, TRBD1 (6 bases). Germline values: CDR1 LNHDA, CDR2 SQIVND (reference sequence). The CDR3 length is 15 residues. Trimming removed 3 bases from V and 3 bases from J, with 14 bases in between.

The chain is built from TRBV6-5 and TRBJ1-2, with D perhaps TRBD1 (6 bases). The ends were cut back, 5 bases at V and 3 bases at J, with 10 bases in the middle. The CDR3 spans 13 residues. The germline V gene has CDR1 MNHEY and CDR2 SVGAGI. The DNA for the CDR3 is TGTGCCAGCAGTCTAACAGGGTACTATGGCTACACCTTC. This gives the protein CASSLTGYYGYTF.

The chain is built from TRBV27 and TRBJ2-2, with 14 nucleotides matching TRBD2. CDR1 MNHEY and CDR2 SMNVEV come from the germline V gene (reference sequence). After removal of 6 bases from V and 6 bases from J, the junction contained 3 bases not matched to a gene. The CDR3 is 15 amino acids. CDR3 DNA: TGTGCCAGCAGCGGGACTAGCGGGAGTCCCGGGGAGCTGTTTTTT. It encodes CASSGTSGSPGELFF.

The CDR3 nucleotides are TGTGCCATCAGTGCCGGGGGGGATTACGAGCAGTACTTC. The encoded protein is CAISAGGDYEQYF. This chain joins TRBV10-3 and TRBJ2-7; 8 bases agree with TRBD2. The V gene's germline CDR1 is ENHRY and CDR2 SYGVKD. V lost 4 bases to trimming and J lost 4 bases; unmatched junction nucleotides: 3. CDR3 length: 13 amino acids.

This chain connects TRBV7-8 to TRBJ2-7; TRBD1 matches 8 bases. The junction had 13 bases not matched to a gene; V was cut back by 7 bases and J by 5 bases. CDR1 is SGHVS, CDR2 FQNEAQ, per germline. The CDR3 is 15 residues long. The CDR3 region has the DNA TGTGCCAGCACTATCCAGGGGACAGGTAACCACGAGCAGTACTTC. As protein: CASTIQGTGNHEQYF.

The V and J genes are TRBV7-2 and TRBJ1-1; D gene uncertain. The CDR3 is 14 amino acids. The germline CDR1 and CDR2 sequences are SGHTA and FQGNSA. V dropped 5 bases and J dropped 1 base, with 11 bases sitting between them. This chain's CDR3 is CASSPTIPNTEAFF. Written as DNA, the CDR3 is TGTGCCAGCAGCCCGACAATCCCGAACACTGAAGCTTTCTTT.

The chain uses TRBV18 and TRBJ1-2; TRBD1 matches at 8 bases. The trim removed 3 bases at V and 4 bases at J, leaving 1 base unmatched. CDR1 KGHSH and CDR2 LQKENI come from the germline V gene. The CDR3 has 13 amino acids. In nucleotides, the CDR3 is TGTGCCAGCTCACCCGGGACAGGCTATGGCTACACCTTC. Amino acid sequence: CASSPGTGYGYTF.

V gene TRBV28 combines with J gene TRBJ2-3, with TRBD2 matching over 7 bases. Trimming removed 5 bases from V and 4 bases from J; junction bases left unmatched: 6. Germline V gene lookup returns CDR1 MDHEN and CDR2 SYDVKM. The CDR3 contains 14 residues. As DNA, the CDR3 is TGTGCCAGCAGTGACCGGGGGAGGGCAGATACGCAGTATTTT. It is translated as CASSDRGRADTQYF.